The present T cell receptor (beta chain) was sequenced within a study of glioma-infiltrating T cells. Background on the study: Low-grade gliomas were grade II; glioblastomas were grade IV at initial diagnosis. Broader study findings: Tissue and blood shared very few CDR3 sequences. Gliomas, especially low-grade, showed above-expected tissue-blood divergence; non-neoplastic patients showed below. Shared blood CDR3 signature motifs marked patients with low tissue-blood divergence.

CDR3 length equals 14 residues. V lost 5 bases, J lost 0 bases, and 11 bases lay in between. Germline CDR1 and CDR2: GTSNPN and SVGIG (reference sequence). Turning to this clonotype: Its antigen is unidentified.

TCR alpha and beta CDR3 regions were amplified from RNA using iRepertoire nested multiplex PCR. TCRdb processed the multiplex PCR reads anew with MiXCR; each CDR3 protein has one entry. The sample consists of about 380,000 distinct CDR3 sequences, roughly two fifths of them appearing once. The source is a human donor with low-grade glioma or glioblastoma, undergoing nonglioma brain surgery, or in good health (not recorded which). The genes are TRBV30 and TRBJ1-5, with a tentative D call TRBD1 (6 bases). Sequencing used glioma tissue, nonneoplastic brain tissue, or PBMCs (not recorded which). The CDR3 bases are TGTGCCTGGGCTCAGGGGAATAGCAATCAGCCCCAGCATTTT. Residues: CAWAQGNSNQPQHF.